Sequencing of this TCR beta chain was carried out in a study of beta chain features in type 1 diabetes. CDR3 length equals 17 residues. Looked up from germline, CDR1 is SEHNR and CDR2 is FQNEAQ (reference sequence). V was clipped by 5 bases and J by 2 bases; unmatched bases: 10. Only a few counts were recorded for this clone. Expressed TCRB transcripts got sequenced, as all isolated RNA was reverse transcribed. Generated by immunoSEQ multiplex PCR, the TCRdb table keeps only in-frame clones and is missing some. The profile shows around 500,000 clones, 30% of them singletons. The rearrangement links TRBV7-9 to TRBJ2-4, with 9 bases lining up with TRBD1. This clonotype originated in a man aged 18 to 29 in good health. Sample: naive CD4+ T cells from blood. The CDR3 nucleotides are TGTGCCAGCAGCCCCGACCGGACAGGGGTGACCAAAAACATTCAGTACTTC. This sequence encodes CASSPDRTGVTKNIQYF.